Detailed here is one T cell receptor (beta chain). V trimming: 7 bases; J trimming: 0 bases; junction bases outside the gene matches: 10. The germline gives CDR1 MDHEN, CDR2 SYDVKM. The CDR3 length is 17 residues. The data are from a study of TIL therapy for anti-PD-1-resistant metastatic lung cancer. For the study at large: Patients had a median age of nearly 55 years (range about 35-75).

Time point reported: pre-treatment sample, taken before nivolumab and TIL therapy. The tumor samples were excised metastases, mostly pleural nodules or supraclavicular lymph nodes. Enrollment ran from 2017 to early 2020. The libraries were made with immunoSEQ v3. Assay used: immunoSEQ multiplex PCR; TCRdb lists only in-frame clones, some missing. The sample records about 50,000 clones, 60% to 85% being singletons. Sequenced here: tumor tissue, sampled at baseline. The TCR was taken from a person between 30 and 80 years old with non-small cell lung cancer. The V gene is TRBV28, the J gene TRBJ1-1; 11 bases align to TRBD1. The CDR3 protein is CASTSGQGGTMNTEAFF. CDR3 coding DNA: TGTGCCAGCACTTCGGGACAGGGGGGTACCATGAACACTGAAGCTTTCTTT.